The T cell receptor beta chain described here comes from a study of T cells after posttransplantation cyclophosphamide. Some clones are missing from TCRdb's copy, which holds only in-frame ones; the method was immunoSEQ multiplex PCR. The sample was found to contain approximately 39,000 clones, and every one recurs. General study results and limits: Blood and skin or GI T cell repertoires showed limited TRB overlap. Later blood repertoires were often dominated by clones from the donor CD8+ memory compartment.

This clone was observed a handful of times. The target antigen is unknown. Germline CDR1 reads MDHEN; CDR2 reads SYDVKM. Between the trimmed V and J ends, which lost 2 bases and 8 bases, there was a span of 11 bases. The CDR3 has 13 amino acids. The chain joins TRBV28 to TRBJ2-3; weak D call: TRBD1 (5 bases). The sequencing input was PBMCs. The TCR sequence derives from a girl under 18 in good health, CMV-negative, and a related stem cell transplant donor. The DNA of the CDR3 is TGTGCCAGCAGTTTAGGTAGTCAGGGTACGCAGTATTTT. Its protein is CASSLGSQGTQYF.